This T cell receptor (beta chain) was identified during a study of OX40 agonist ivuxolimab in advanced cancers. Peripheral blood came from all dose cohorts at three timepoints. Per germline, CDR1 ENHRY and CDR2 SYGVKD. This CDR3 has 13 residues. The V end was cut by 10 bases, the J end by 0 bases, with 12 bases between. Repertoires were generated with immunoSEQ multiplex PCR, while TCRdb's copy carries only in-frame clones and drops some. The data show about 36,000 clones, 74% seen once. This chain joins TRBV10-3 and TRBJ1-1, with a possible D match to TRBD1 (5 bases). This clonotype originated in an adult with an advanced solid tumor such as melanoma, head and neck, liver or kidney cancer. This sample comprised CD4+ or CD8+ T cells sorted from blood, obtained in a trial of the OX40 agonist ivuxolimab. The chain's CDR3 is CAKRDGLNTEAFF. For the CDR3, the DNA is TGTGCCAAAAGGGACGGATTGAACACTGAAGCTTTCTTT.